Below, 20 T cell receptor beta chains from the same sample are listed, as sequenced in a study of T cell repertoires in ileal Crohn's disease. Time point reported: inflamed ileum from the surgical specimen. The repertoire was sequenced with immunoSEQ multiplex PCR; TCRdb's copy has only in-frame clones and lacks some. The sample has more than 1,500 clones; approximately 86% are singletons. Sequencing was performed on ileal tissue. The receptors were gathered from an adult with Crohn's disease.

The rearrangement uses TRBV7-6 and TRBJ1-1; D not resolved. Trimming stripped 0 bases from V and 5 bases from J, with 7 bases between. This CDR3 region has 13 residues. Germline loops: CDR1 SGHVS, CDR2 FNYEAQ. The DNA of the CDR3 is TGTGCCAGCAGCTTAGCGAGGGCAACTGAAGCTTTCTTT. The encoded protein is CASSLARATEAFF.

The chain is built from TRBV2 and TRBJ1-2, with 11 bases fitting TRBD1. The germline gives CDR1 SNHLY, CDR2 FYNNEI. The CDR3 spans 18 residues. J gave up 4 bases and V 5 bases, and 15 bases lay outside the gene matches. The CDR3 bases are TGTGCCAGCAGTAGCGGACAGGGGGCGCTCGGGTGGGTCTATGGCTACACCTTC. This encodes CASSSGQGALGWVYGYTF.

The chain uses TRBV5-5 and TRBJ2-2; a possible D gene is TRBD1 (6 bases). Looked up from germline, CDR1 is SGHKS and CDR2 is YYEKEE (reference sequence). The V end was cut by 4 bases, the J end by 1 base, with 14 bases between. CDR3 length equals 16 residues. Here the CDR3 DNA reads TGTGCCAGCAGCCGACAAACAGGGTGGAACACCGGGGAGCTGTTTTTT. This translates into CASSRQTGWNTGELFF.

The chain combines TRBV5-1 with TRBJ1-1; the D is unclear. The CDR3 runs to 13 residues. V was trimmed by 5 bases and J by 0 bases, leaving 8 bases between them. Germline-derived CDR1 and CDR2 are SGHRS and YFSETQ. In nucleotides, the CDR3 is TGCGCCAGCAGGGTTACTATGAACACTGAAGCTTTCTTT. This sequence encodes CASRVTMNTEAFF. Filled out from reference TRBV5-1 and TRBJ1-1, the complete variable domain reads KAGVTQTPRYLIKTRGQQVTLSCSPISGHRSVSWYQQTPGQGLQFLFEYFSETQRNKGNFPGRFSGRQFSNSRSEMNVSTLELGDSALYLCASRVTMNTEAFFGQGTRLTVV.

The V call is TRBV19, the J call TRBJ1-5, with TRBD1 as a possible D gene (5 bases). V was trimmed by 8 bases and J by 0 bases, leaving 8 bases between them. There are 13 residues in the CDR3. Per the germline V gene, CDR1 is LNHDA and CDR2 is SQIVND (reference sequence). CDR3 loop: CASSRGSNQPQHF. CDR3 nucleotide sequence: TGTGCCAGTTCAAGGGGTAGCAATCAGCCCCAGCATTTT.

This clone was counted between two and nine times. In DNA, the CDR3 is TGCGCCAGCAGCTTATCCGGGACGAACACTGAAGCTTTCTTT. Encoded protein: CASSLSGTNTEAFF. The chain is built from TRBV5-1 and TRBJ1-1; D possibly corresponds to TRBD1 (5 bases). The germline V and J ends were trimmed by 2 bases and 1 base, with 9 bases remaining between them. The V gene's germline CDR1 is SGHRS and CDR2 YFSETQ. The CDR3 runs 14 residues.

The V and J genes are TRBV19 and TRBJ1-5; D is undetermined. Germline assignment: CDR1 LNHDA and CDR2 SQIVND (reference sequence). V was clipped by 5 bases and J by 6 bases, with 8 bases between them. The CDR3 extends over 12 amino acids. The CDR3 protein is CASSPGSQPQHF. The CDR3 DNA is TGTGCCAGTAGTCCAGGAAGTCAGCCCCAGCATTTT.

The V call is TRBV7-8, the J call TRBJ2-3; D remains unclear. Per the germline V gene, CDR1 is SGHVS and CDR2 is FQNEAQ. Trimming shortened V by 0 bases and J by 5 bases, and 3 bases separated the two germline ends. This CDR3 comprises 12 residues. The CDR3 spells CASSLALDTQYF. In DNA form, the CDR3 reads TGTGCCAGCAGCTTAGCTCTAGATACGCAGTATTTT.

The genes are TRBV11-1 and TRBJ2-3; D is undetermined. The CDR3 consists of 14 residues. Looked up from germline, CDR1 is SGHAT and CDR2 is FQDESV (reference sequence). Trimming stripped 8 bases from V and 4 bases from J, with 16 bases between. As DNA, the CDR3 is TGTGCCAGCGGCGATATAGTCGAGGCAGATACGCAGTATTTT. Encoded protein: CASGDIVEADTQYF.

This clone was seen just once. The gene calls are TRBV14 and TRBJ2-7; D tentatively reads TRBD1 or TRBD2 (7 bases each). The CDR3 sequence is 16 residues long. The germline V gene encodes CDR1 SGHDN and CDR2 FVKESK. V was shortened by 1 base and J by 3 bases, with 16 bases between the two germline ends. CDR3 sequence: CASSQAQGGLNYEQYF. CDR3 sequence (DNA): TGTGCCAGCAGCCAAGCGCAGGGGGGGCTGAACTACGAGCAGTACTTC.

The V call is TRBV19, the J call TRBJ2-6; D perhaps matches TRBD2 (6 bases). Germline values: CDR1 LNHDA, CDR2 SQIVND (reference sequence). The V end was cut by 7 bases, the J end by 3 bases, with 19 bases between. There are 17 residues in the CDR3. The CDR3 sequence: CASTPMGGVHGANVLTF. CDR3 sequence (DNA): TGTGCCAGTACCCCAATGGGGGGAGTTCATGGGGCCAACGTCCTGACTTTC.

The chain links TRBV7-6 to TRBJ2-7; 9 bases align to TRBD1. The J segment lost 3 bases and the V segment lost 1 base, leaving 1 base of the junction unmatched. The CDR3 loop spans 14 amino acids. Germline lookup yields CDR1 SGHVS and CDR2 FNYEAQ. The CDR3 sequence: CASSLGGQGYEQYF. The DNA for the CDR3 is TGTGCCAGCAGCTTAGGGGGACAGGGCTACGAGCAGTACTTC.

The chain has TRBV18 and TRBJ2-2, with a tentative D call TRBD2 (5 bases). The germline V gene has CDR1 KGHSH and CDR2 LQKENI. The V and J ends lost 3 bases and 2 bases respectively, with 16 bases between them. The CDR3 extends over 17 amino acids. The CDR3 is CASSPLGRRRNTGELFF. Here the CDR3 DNA reads TGTGCCAGCTCACCCCTCGGGCGGAGGCGAAACACCGGGGAGCTGTTTTTT. The full variable domain, rest sourced from reference TRBV18 and TRBJ2-2, is NAGVMQNPRHLVRRRGQEARLRCSPMKGHSHVYWYRQLPEEGLKFMVYLQKENIIDESGMPKERFSAEFPKEGPSILRIQQVVRGDSAAYFCASSPLGRRRNTGELFFGEGSRLTVL.

The chain uses TRBV5-1 and TRBJ2-5; TRBD1 matches 9 bases. J lost 5 bases, V lost 4 bases, and 3 bases had no gene match. This CDR3 has 13 amino acids. Germline V gene data show CDR1 as SGHRS and CDR2 as YFSETQ. Here the CDR3 DNA reads TGCGCCAGCAGCGAGGACAGGGGTGAGACCCAGTACTTC. The encoded protein is CASSEDRGETQYF. Together with reference TRBV5-1 and TRBJ2-5, the CDR3 gives the full variable domain: KAGVTQTPRYLIKTRGQQVTLSCSPISGHRSVSWYQQTPGQGLQFLFEYFSETQRNKGNFPGRFSGRQFSNSRSEMNVSTLELGDSALYLCASSEDRGETQYFGPGTRLLVL.

The V gene is TRBV6-6, the J gene TRBJ1-2, with TRBD1 identical over 7 bases. The V segment lost 6 bases and the J segment 5 bases; nucleotides outside the gene matches: 15. Germline V lookup: CDR1 MNHNY, CDR2 SVGAGI (reference sequence). This CDR3 spans 16 amino acids. The CDR3 is CASRPRDSLSVYGYTF. The CDR3 nucleotides are TGTGCCAGCAGACCCAGGGACAGTTTAAGCGTATATGGCTACACCTTC.

The V and J genes are TRBV6-1 and TRBJ1-5; 7 bases match TRBD1. The CDR3 consists of 15 residues. Germline V gives CDR1 MNHNS, CDR2 SASEGT. Germline trimming cut 9 bases from V and 11 bases from J; bases unmatched to any gene: 19. The DNA of the CDR3 is TGTGCCAGTAAACGAAGCCAGGACAGGCCCGCGGCCCAGCATTTT. Translating gives CASKRSQDRPAAQHF.

Written as DNA, the CDR3 is TGTGCCATCAGTGAGTCGGACAGGGGGCCTTCTAACTATGGCTACACCTTC. Translating it yields CAISESDRGPSNYGYTF. V usage is TRBV10-3 and J usage is TRBJ1-2, with 11 bases aligning to TRBD1. Germline V gene sequence: CDR1 ENHRY, CDR2 SYGVKD. J was trimmed by 0 bases and V by 0 bases; bases with no gene match: 3. CDR3 length equals 17 residues.

This clone was picked up a small number of times. The V gene is TRBV6-6, the J gene TRBJ1-4; D gene uncertain. The CDR3 has 14 residues. With 2 bases removed from V and 8 bases from J, the gap between germline ends came to 12 bases. Germline values: CDR1 MNHNY, CDR2 SVGAGI (reference sequence). This chain's CDR3 is CASSYVFSGEKLFF. CDR3 coding DNA: TGTGCCAGCAGTTACGTCTTCTCAGGAGAAAAACTGTTTTTT.

The genes are TRBV2 and TRBJ2-7; 9 positions agree with TRBD1. The CDR3 has 15 residues. J lost 5 bases, V lost 7 bases, and 12 bases had no gene match. Germline loops: CDR1 SNHLY, CDR2 FYNNEI. Written as DNA, the CDR3 is TGTGCCAGCAACACAAGGGGGACAGGGATCCACGAGCAGTACTTC. This translates into CASNTRGTGIHEQYF.

This chain links TRBV6-5 with TRBJ2-3; the D gene is possibly TRBD1 (5 bases). The CDR3 spans 14 residues. Looked up from germline, CDR1 is MNHEY and CDR2 is SVGAGI. V shed 5 bases and J shed 2 bases, with 11 bases lying between them. The CDR3 nucleotides are TGTGCCAGCAGTAATGACAGAGTCACAGATACGCAGTATTTT. It specifies CASSNDRVTDTQYF.